This T cell receptor beta chain was captured in a study of radiotherapy plus CTLA-4 blockade in lung cancer. Overall study results and limits: Among blood TCR repertoires after radiotherapy plus ipilimumab, tumor-derived clones expanded.

Comments on this clone: What it recognizes is unknown.

Libraries were prepared by immunoSEQ multiplex PCR; TCRdb keeps only in-frame clonotypes and omits some of them. Among around 130,000 clones listed, about 87% were seen once. Chemo-refractory metastatic non-small-cell lung cancer patients underwent focal radiation alongside CTLA-4 blockade with ipilimumab. Trimming pared 3 bases from V and 5 bases from J, leaving 13 bases between. Germline V gene sequence: CDR1 SGHAT, CDR2 FQNNGV. This CDR3 is 14 amino acids long. The sample here was peripheral blood, taken from a patient treated with radiotherapy plus ipilimumab. The clonotype originates from a human donor with non-small cell lung cancer that progressed on radiotherapy plus ipilimumab. The chain recombines TRBV11-2 with TRBJ2-5, with D hard to call. DNA of the CDR3: TGTGCCAGCAGCTTGACGGCCACTGGGGAGACCCAGTACTTC. Amino acids: CASSLTATGETQYF.